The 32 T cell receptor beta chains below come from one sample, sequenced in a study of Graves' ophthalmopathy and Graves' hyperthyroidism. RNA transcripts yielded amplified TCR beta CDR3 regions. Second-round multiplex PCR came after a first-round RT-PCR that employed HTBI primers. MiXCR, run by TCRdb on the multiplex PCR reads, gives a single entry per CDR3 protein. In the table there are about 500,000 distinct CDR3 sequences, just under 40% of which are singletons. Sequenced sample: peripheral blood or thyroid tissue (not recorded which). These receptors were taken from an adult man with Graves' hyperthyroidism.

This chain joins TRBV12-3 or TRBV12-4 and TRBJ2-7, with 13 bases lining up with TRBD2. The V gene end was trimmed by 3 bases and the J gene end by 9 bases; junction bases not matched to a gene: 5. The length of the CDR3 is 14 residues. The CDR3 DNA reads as TGTGCCAGCAGTTTCGGGACTAGCGGGGTAATGCAGTACTTC. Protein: CASSFGTSGVMQYF.

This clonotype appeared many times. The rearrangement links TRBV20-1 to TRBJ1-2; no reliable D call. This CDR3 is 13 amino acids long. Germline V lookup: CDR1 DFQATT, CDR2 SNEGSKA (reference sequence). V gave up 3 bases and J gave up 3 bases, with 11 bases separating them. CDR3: CSASGGKDYGYTF. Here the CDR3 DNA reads TGCAGTGCTAGCGGAGGGAAGGACTATGGCTACACCTTC.

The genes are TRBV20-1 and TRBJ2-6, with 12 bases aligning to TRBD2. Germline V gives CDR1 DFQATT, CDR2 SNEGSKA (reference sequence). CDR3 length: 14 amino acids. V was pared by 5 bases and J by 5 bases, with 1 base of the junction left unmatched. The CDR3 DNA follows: TGCAGTGCTCGGACTAGCGGGAGGGCCAACGTCCTGACTTTC. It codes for CSARTSGRANVLTF.

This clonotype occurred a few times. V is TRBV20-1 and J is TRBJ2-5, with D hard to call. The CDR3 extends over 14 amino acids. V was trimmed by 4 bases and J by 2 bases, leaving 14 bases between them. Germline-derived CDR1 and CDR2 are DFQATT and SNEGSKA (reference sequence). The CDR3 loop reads CSATTLWGQETQYF. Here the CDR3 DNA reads TGCAGTGCTACGACCTTATGGGGACAAGAGACCCAGTACTTC.

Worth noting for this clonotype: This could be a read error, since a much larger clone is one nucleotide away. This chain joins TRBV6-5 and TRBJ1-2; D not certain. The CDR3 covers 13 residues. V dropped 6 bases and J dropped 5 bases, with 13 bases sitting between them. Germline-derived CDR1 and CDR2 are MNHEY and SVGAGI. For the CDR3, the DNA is TGTGCCAGCAGAAACCACGAGAAGTATGGCTACACCTTC. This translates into CASRNHEKYGYTF.

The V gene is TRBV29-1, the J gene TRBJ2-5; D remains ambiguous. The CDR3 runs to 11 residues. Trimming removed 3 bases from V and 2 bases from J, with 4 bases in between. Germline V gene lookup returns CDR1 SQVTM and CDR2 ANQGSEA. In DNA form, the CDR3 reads TGCAGCGTTGATACTCAAGAGACCCAGTACTTC. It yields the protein CSVDTQETQYF.

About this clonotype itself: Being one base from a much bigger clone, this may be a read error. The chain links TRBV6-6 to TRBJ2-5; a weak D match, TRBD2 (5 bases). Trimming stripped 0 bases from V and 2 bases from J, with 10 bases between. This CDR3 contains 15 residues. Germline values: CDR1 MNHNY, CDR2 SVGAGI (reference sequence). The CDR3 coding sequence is TGTGCCAGCAGTTACTCAGGGAGTTTACAAGAGACCCAGTACTTC. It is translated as CASSYSGSLQETQYF.

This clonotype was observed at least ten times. The CDR3 region has the DNA TGTGCCAGCAGCGACGGACAGGGGGCAGGACAGCCCCAGCATTTT. Translating gives CASSDGQGAGQPQHF. The rearrangement links TRBV13 to TRBJ1-5, with 11 bases lining up with TRBD1. Germline V gene lookup returns CDR1 PRHDT and CDR2 FYEKMQ (reference sequence). Germline trimming cut 5 bases from V and 7 bases from J; bases unmatched to any gene: 7. The CDR3 runs to 15 residues.

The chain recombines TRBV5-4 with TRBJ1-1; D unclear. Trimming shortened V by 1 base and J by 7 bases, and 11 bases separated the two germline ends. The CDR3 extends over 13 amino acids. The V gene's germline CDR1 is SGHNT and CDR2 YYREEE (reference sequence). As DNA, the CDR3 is TGTGCCAGCAGCTTGAGTTCCAGCCGTGAAGCTTTCTTT. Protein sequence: CASSLSSSREAFF.

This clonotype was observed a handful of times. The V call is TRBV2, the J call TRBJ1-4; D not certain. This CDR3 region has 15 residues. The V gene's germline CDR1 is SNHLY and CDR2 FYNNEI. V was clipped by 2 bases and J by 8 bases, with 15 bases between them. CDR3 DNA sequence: TGTGCCAGCAGTGAATTGGACCACCCTACAGAAAAACTGTTTTTT. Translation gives CASSELDHPTEKLFF.

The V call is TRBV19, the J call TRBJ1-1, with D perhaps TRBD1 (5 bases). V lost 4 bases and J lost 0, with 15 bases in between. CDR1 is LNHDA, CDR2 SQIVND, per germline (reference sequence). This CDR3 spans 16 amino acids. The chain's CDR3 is CASSNGQDQMNTEAFF. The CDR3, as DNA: TGTGCCAGTAGTAACGGACAAGACCAAATGAACACTGAAGCTTTCTTT.

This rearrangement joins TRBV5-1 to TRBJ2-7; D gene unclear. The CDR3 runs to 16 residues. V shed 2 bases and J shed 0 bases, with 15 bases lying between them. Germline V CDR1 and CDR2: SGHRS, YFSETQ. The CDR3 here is CASSFSGERASYEQYF. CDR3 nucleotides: TGCGCCAGCAGCTTTAGTGGGGAAAGGGCCTCCTACGAGCAGTACTTC.

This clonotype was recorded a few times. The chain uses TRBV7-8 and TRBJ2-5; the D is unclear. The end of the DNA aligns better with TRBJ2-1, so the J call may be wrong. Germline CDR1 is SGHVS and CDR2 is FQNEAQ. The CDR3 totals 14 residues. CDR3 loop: CASSLTRTDNEQFF. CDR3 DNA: TGTGCCAGCAGCTTGACCCGGACGGACAATGAGCAGTTCTTC.

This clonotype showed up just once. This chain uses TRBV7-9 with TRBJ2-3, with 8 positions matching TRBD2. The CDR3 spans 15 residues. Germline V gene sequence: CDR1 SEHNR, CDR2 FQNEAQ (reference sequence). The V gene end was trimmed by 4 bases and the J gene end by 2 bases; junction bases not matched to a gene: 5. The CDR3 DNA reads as TGTGCCAGCAGCTCAGCGGGAGCTATCACAGATACGCAGTATTTT. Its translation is CASSSAGAITDTQYF.

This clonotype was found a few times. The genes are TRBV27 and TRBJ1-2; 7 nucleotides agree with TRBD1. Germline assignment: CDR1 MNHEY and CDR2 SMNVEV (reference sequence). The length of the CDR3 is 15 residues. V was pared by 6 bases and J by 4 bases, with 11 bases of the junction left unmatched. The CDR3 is CASRDPRGGVYGYTF. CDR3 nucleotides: TGTGCCAGCAGAGATCCTCGAGGGGGCGTCTATGGCTACACCTTC.

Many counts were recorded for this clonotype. The CDR3 DNA follows: TGTGCCAGCAGAAGGAGTCAGCCAAATGAAAAACTGTTTTTT. Protein product: CASRRSQPNEKLFF. This sequence joins TRBV2 and TRBJ1-4; unclear D gene. Germline CDR1 and CDR2: SNHLY and FYNNEI. The CDR3 extends over 14 amino acids. Trimming shortened V by 6 bases and J by 5 bases, and 13 bases separated the two germline ends.

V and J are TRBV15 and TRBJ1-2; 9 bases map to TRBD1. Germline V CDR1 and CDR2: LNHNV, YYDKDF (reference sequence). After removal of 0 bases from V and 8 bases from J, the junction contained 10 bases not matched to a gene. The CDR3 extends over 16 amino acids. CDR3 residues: CATSRDHGTGNLGYTF. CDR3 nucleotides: TGTGCCACCAGCAGAGATCATGGGACAGGGAACTTAGGCTACACCTTC.

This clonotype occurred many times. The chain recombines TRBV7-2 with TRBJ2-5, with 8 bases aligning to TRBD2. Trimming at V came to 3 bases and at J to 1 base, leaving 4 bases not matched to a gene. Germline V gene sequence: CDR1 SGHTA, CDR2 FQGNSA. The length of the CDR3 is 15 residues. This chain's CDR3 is CASSFSGSGQETQYF. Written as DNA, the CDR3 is TGTGCCAGCAGCTTCAGCGGGAGTGGCCAAGAGACCCAGTACTTC.

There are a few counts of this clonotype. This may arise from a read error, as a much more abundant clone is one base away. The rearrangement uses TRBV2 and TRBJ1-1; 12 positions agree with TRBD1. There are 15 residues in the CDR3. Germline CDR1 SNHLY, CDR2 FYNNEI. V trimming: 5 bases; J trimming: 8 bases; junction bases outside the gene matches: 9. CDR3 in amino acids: CASSPMGQGAREAFF. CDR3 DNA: TGTGCCAGCAGTCCCATGGGACAGGGGGCGCGAGAAGCTTTCTTT.

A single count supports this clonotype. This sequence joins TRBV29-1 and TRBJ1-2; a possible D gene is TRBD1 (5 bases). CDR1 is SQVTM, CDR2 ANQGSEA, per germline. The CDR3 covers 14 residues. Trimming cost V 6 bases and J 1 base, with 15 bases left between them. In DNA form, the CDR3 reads TGCAGCGTAAAGGTTGGGGGGGATAACTATGGCTACACCTTC. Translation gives CSVKVGGDNYGYTF.

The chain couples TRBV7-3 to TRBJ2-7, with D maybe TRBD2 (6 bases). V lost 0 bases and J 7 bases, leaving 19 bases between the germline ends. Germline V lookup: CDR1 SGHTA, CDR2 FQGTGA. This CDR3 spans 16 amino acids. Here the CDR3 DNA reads TGTGCCAGCAGCTTAACGGTCGGGGGATACTACAATGAGCAGTACTTC. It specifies CASSLTVGGYYNEQYF.

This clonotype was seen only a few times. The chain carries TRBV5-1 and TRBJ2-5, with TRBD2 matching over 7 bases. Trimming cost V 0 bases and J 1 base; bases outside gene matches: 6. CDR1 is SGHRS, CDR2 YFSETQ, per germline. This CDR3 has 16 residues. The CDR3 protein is CASSLVGGGTQETQYF. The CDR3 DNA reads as TGCGCCAGCAGCTTGGTGGGGGGGGGGACCCAAGAGACCCAGTACTTC.

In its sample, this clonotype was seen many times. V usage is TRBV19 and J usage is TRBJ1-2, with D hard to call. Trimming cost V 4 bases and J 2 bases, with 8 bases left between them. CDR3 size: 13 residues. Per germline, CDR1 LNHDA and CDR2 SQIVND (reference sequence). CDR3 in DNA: TGTGCCAGTAGTACGACGGTAAACTATGGCTACACCTTC. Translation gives CASSTTVNYGYTF.

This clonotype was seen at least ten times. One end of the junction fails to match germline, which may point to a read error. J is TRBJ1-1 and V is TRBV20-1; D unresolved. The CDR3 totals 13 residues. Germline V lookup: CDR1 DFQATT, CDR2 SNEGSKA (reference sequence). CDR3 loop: CSATRPQNTEAFF. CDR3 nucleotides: TGCAGCGCTACCCGGCCACAGAACACTGAAGCTTTCTTT.

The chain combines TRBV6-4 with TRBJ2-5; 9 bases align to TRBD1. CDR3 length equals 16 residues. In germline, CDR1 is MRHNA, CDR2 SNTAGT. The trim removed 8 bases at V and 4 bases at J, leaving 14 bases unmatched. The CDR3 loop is CASLFRQGGFSETQYF. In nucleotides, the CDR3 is TGTGCCAGCCTTTTTCGACAGGGGGGGTTCTCAGAGACCCAGTACTTC.

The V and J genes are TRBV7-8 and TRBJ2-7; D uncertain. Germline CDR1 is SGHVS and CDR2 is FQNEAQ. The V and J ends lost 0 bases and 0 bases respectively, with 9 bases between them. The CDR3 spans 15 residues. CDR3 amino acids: CASSLARTDSYEQYF. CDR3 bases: TGTGCCAGCAGCTTAGCGAGGACGGACTCCTACGAGCAGTACTTC.

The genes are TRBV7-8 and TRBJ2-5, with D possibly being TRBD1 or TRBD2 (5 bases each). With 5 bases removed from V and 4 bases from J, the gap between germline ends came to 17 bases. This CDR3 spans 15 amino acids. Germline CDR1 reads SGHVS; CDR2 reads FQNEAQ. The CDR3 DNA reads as TGTGCCAGCAGCCCAACCCTCGGGACGCGAGAGACCCAGTACTTC. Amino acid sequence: CASSPTLGTRETQYF.

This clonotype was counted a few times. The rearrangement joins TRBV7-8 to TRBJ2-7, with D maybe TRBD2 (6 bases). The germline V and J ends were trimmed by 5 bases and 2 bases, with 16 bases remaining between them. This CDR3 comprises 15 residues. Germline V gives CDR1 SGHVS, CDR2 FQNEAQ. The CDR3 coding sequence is TGTGCCAGCAGCCACCGGAGGGTCCCGGCCTACGAGCAGTACTTC. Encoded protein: CASSHRRVPAYEQYF.

The CDR3 DNA follows: TGTGCCTGGAGTTTCTTGGGACAGGGGATCGCACCCCTCCACTTT. Its translation: CAWSFLGQGIAPLHF. This chain links TRBV30 with TRBJ1-6, with 10 bases fitting TRBD1. Germline values: CDR1 GTSNPN, CDR2 SVGIG (reference sequence). V lost 2 bases, J lost 11 bases, and 9 bases stayed unmatched. There are 15 residues in the CDR3.

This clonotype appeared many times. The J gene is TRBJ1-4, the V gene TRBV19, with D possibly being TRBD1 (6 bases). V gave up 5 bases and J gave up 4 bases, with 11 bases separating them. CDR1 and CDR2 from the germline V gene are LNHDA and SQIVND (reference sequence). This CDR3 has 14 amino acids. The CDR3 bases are TGTGCCAGTAGTCAGGGACACCTTAATGAAAAACTGTTTTTT. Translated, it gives CASSQGHLNEKLFF.

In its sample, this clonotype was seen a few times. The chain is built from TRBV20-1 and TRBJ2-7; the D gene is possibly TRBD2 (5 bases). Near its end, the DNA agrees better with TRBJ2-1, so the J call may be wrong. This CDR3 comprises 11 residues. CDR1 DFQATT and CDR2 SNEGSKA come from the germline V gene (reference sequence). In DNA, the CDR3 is TGCAGTGCTACAAGCGGAACTGAGCAGTTCTTC. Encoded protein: CSATSGTEQFF.

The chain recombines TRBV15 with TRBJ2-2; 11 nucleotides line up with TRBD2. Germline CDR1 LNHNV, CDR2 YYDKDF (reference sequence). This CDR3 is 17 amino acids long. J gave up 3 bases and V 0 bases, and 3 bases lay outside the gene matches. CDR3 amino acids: CATSREGTSGYTGELFF. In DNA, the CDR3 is TGTGCCACCAGCAGAGAAGGGACTAGCGGCTACACCGGGGAGCTGTTTTTT.